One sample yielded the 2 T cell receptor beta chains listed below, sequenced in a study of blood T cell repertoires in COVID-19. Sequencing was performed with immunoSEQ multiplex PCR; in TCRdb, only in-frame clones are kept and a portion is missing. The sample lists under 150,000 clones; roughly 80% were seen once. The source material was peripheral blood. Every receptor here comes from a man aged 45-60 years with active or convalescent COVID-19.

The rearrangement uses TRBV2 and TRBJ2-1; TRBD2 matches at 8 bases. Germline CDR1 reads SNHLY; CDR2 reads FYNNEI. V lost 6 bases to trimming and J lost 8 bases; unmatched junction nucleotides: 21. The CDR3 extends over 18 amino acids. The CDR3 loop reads CASSQSLGLARTSYEQFF. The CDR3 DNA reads TGTGCCAGCAGCCAATCATTAGGACTAGCCAGAACGTCATATGAGCAGTTCTTC.

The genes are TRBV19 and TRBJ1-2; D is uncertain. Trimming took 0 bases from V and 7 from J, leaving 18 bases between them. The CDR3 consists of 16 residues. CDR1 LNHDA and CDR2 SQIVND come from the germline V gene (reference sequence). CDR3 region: CASSIEPMGSLGGYTF. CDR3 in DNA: TGTGCCAGTAGTATAGAACCTATGGGCAGTTTAGGTGGCTACACCTTC.